This entry features one TCR beta chain sequence. Antigen: not known. PCR employed 60 Vbeta and 13 Jbeta primers. Produced via immunoSEQ multiplex PCR; TCRdb's table is partial and in-frame only. The data contain 90,000 to 110,000 clones, under 85% of them singletons. The entry originates in a study of cytomegalovirus exposure and HLA in healthy donors. This CDR3 region has 15 residues. The ends lost 5 bases at V and 3 bases at J; junction bases unmatched: 6. CDR1 is SGHVS, CDR2 FQNEAQ, per germline. The study's findings and limits: Researchers catalogued approximately 170 TCR beta chains as cytomegalovirus-associated.

The genes are TRBV7-8 and TRBJ2-7; 11 nucleotides line up with TRBD1. The source of this sequence is a middle-aged man in good health and CMV-seronegative. What was sequenced was PBMCs. The CDR3 region is CASSGPGTGGYEQYF. The CDR3 region has the DNA TGTGCCAGCAGCGGCCCCGGGACAGGGGGCTACGAGCAGTACTTC.